These 12 T cell receptor beta chains were all obtained from the same sample, sequenced in a study of post-analysis software for immune sequencing data. The authors incorporated unique molecular identifiers into the TCR beta cDNA libraries. TCRdb reprocessed the PCR reads with MiXCR, giving one entry per CDR3 protein. This sample has roughly 600,000 distinct CDR3 sequences; roughly 40% occur once, and the top ten carry 1.5% to 2%. These receptors' antigens are unknown. Study-level results: Five TRBV segments, including TRBV5-6, TRBV5-1 and TRBV20-1, were more frequent in patients than controls.

The sequencing input was blood. The receptors were sampled from a girl aged 5 to 17 with multiple sclerosis.

Concerning this clonotype itself: The germline gene is not matched at one end of the junction; a read error may be the cause. The chain uses TRBV12-3 or TRBV12-4 and TRBJ2-3; 9 positions agree with TRBD2. This CDR3 has 17 amino acids. CDR3 amino acids: CASSLTTSGRITDAQYF. As DNA, the CDR3 is TGTGCCAGCAGTCTCACTACTAGCGGGCGGATCACAGATGCGCAGTATTTT.

The chain is built from TRBV5-1 and TRBJ2-1; D may correspond to TRBD1 or TRBD2 (6 bases each). CDR1 and CDR2 (germline): SGHRS, YFSETQ. Deletions cut 3 bases from V and 5 bases from J, with 12 bases between. The CDR3 runs 14 residues. CDR3 DNA: TGCGCCAGCAGCTGGGCGGGACACAACAATGAGCAGTTCTTC. It specifies CASSWAGHNNEQFF. Complete variable domain (other parts from reference TRBV5-1 and TRBJ2-1): KAGVTQTPRYLIKTRGQQVTLSCSPISGHRSVSWYQQTPGQGLQFLFEYFSETQRNKGNFPGRFSGRQFSNSRSEMNVSTLELGDSALYLCASSWAGHNNEQFFGPGTRLTVL.

About this clonotype: Its ends do not fully match the called genes, so a read error is possible. The rearrangement links TRBV10-3 to TRBJ2-3, with D perhaps given as TRBD1 or TRBD2 (5 bases each). From germline, CDR1 is ENHRY and CDR2 SYGVKD. This CDR3 region has 15 residues. The CDR3: CTISARDGYTDTQYF. The CDR3 DNA is TGTACCATCAGTGCCCGGGACGGATACACAGATACGCAGTATTTT.

The J gene is TRBJ2-1, the V gene TRBV7-2, with 8 positions matching TRBD2. The germline V gene encodes CDR1 SGHTA and CDR2 FQGNSA. The CDR3 totals 17 residues. The J segment lost 6 bases and the V segment lost 5 bases, leaving 15 bases of the junction unmatched. This CDR3 reads CASSLSHRGGLSNEQFF. CDR3 DNA: TGTGCCAGCAGCCTATCCCATCGGGGGGGCCTTTCCAATGAGCAGTTCTTC.

This clonotype was found many times. The chain couples TRBV29-1 to TRBJ2-7; D call uncertain. Trimming left V 8 bases short and J 0 bases short, with 11 bases between. The CDR3 runs to 12 residues. The germline gives CDR1 SQVTM, CDR2 ANQGSEA. CDR3 bases: TGCAGCTGGATCTCCCCCTCCTACGAGCAGTACTTC. As protein: CSWISPSYEQYF.

This clonotype was seen only once. The rearrangement links TRBV12-3 or TRBV12-4 to TRBJ1-1, with D uncertain. V shed 5 bases and J shed 0 bases, with 16 bases lying between them. The CDR3 extends over 16 amino acids. CDR3 residues: CASSPSGRGLNTEAFF. CDR3 DNA sequence: TGTGCCAGCAGTCCCTCGGGGAGAGGACTGAACACTGAAGCTTTCTTT.

In its sample, this clonotype was seen once. The chain employs TRBV12-3 or TRBV12-4 and TRBJ2-3; 9 positions agree with TRBD1. The trim removed 1 base at V and 2 bases at J, leaving 4 bases unmatched. This CDR3 has 16 amino acids. This CDR3 is CASSLDRGLVTDTQYF. CDR3 DNA: TGTGCCAGCAGTTTAGACAGGGGGCTTGTCACAGATACGCAGTATTTT.

Turning to this clonotype: One end of the junction fails to match germline, which may point to a read error. The chain is built from TRBV10-3 and TRBJ2-3, with TRBD1 matching over 9 bases. Germline V gene data show CDR1 as ENHRY and CDR2 as SYGVKD. This CDR3 region has 17 residues. CDR3 protein: CAVSELGTGKATDTQYF. CDR3 in DNA: TGTGCCGTCAGTGAGTTAGGGACAGGGAAAGCGACAGATACGCAGTATTTT.

The rearrangement uses TRBV6-5 and TRBJ1-2; 9 positions agree with TRBD1. J lost 7 bases, V lost 5 bases, and 5 bases had no gene match. The CDR3 is 13 amino acids. CDR1 MNHEY and CDR2 SVGAGI come from the germline V gene. The CDR3 DNA is TGTGCCAGCAGTCGGACAGGGGAGGTTGGCTACACCTTC. As protein: CASSRTGEVGYTF.

This clonotype was seen only a few times. The chain couples TRBV7-2 to TRBJ2-7; the D gene is possibly TRBD1 (6 bases). The CDR3 is 16 residues long. Deletions cut 2 bases from V and 3 bases from J, with 17 bases between. Germline-derived CDR1 and CDR2 are SGHTA and FQGNSA. In DNA form, the CDR3 reads TGTGCCAGCAGCTTATCGAAACGGACAGTTAACTACGAGCAGTACTTC. This codes for CASSLSKRTVNYEQYF.

The chain couples TRBV7-9 to TRBJ2-5; no clear D gene. Germline V CDR1 and CDR2: SEHNR, FQNEAQ (reference sequence). The CDR3 consists of 17 residues. The V end was cut by 0 bases, the J end by 0 bases, with 14 bases between. The CDR3 nucleotides read TGTGCCAGCAGCTTAGCGGAGTTGACATTGTACCAAGAGACCCAGTACTTC. Translation: CASSLAELTLYQETQYF. Variable domain in full (rest from reference TRBV7-9 and TRBJ2-5): DTGVSQNPRHKITKRGQNVTFRCDPISEHNRLYWYRQTLGQGPEFLTYFQNEAQLEKSRLLSDRFSAERPKGSFSTLEIQRTEQGDSAMYLCASSLAELTLYQETQYFGPGTRLLVL.

This sequence joins TRBV5-6 and TRBJ2-7, with D unclear. The V end lost 6 bases, the J end lost 11 bases, and 9 bases lay between the germline ends. The germline gives CDR1 SGHDT, CDR2 YYEEEE. The CDR3 runs 9 residues. CDR3 sequence (DNA): TGTGCCAGCATAAAGAGAAAGTACTTC. Translated: CASIKRKYF.